This record covers a single T cell receptor (beta chain). Its antigen remains unidentified. Germline V gene data show CDR1 as SGHNT and CDR2 as YENEEA. Trimming stripped 4 bases from V and 4 bases from J, with 11 bases between. The CDR3 loop spans 13 amino acids. This sample was included in a study of cytomegalovirus exposure and HLA in healthy donors. Notes on the study in general: Cytomegalovirus status was reportedly diagnosed by the classifier with high sensitivity and specificity. It was only CMV serostatus that was available as immune exposure information. Around 160 TCR beta chains were listed as cytomegalovirus-associated.

These donors counted as nominally healthy when sampled, but unrecorded immune exposures were likely. Primers for the PCR totalled 60 Vbeta and 13 Jbeta. TCRdb's copy holds only in-frame clones and misses some; the assay was immunoSEQ multiplex PCR. The sample lists under 200,000 clones; about 78% were seen once. The sample comprised PBMCs. The receptor was derived from a man aged 35-49 years in good health and CMV-seronegative. This rearrangement joins TRBV11-3 to TRBJ2-7; possibly TRBD2 for D (5 bases). CDR3 residues: CASSSSTGYEQYF. DNA of the CDR3: TGTGCCAGCAGCTCAAGTACGGGGTACGAGCAGTACTTC.